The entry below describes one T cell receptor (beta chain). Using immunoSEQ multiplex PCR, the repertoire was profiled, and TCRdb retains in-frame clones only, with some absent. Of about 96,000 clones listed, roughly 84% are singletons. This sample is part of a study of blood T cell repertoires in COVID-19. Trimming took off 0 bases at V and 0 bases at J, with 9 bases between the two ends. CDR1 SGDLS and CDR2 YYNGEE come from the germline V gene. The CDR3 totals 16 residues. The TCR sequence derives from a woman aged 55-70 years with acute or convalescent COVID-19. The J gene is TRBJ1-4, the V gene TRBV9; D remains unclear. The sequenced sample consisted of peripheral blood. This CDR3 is CASSVASVTTNEKLFF. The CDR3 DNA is TGTGCCAGCAGCGTAGCGTCGGTGACAACTAATGAAAAACTGTTTTTT.